This T cell receptor beta chain was observed in a study of Ad26.COV2.S vaccination and SARS-CoV-2 variants. Overall study results and limits: People given the vaccine had a wider spike-specific TCR breadth than placebo recipients did. Vaccinated and placebo-treated recipients had similar non-spike TCR breadth. Estimates derived from TCR breadth and depth analyses may have underestimated total T cell responses.

Described treatment: 19 received Ad26.COV2.S at low or high dose, single or two shots; 5 received placebo; per-sample allocation not given. It was on day 63 after the first vaccine or placebo injection that samples were taken. Germline V CDR1 and CDR2: LNHDA, SQIVND (reference sequence). V lost 1 base and J lost 5, with 15 bases in between. The CDR3 is 16 residues long. The assay was immunoSEQ multiplex PCR, and TCRdb's table has in-frame clones only and misses some. The sample comprises 300,000 to 400,000 clones, just over 85% of which are singletons, and 1.5% to 2% rests with the top ten. On this clone: Its antigen remains unidentified.

The chain combines TRBV19 with TRBJ1-5; D not certain. This material consisted of peripheral blood, taken in a trial of Ad26.COV2.S vaccine versus placebo. The source of this sequence is a person between 18 and 65 years old who received the Ad26.COV2.S COVID-19 vaccine or a placebo. CDR3: CASSIVATPGDQPQHF. Written as DNA, the CDR3 is TGTGCCAGTAGTATAGTAGCCACCCCCGGCGATCAGCCCCAGCATTTT.